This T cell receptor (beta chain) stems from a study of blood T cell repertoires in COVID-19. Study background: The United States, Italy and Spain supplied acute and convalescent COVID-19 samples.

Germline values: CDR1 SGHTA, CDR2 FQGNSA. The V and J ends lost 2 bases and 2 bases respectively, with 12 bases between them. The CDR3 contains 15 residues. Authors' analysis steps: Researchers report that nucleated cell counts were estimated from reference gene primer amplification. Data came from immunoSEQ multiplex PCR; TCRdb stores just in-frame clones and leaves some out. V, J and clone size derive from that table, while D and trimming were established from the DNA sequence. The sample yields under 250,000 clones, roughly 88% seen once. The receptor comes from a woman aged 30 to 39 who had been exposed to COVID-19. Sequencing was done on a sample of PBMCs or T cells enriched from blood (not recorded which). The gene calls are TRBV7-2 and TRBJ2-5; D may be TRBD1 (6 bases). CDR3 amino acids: CASSLNRERQETQYF. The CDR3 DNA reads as TGTGCCAGCAGCTTAAACAGGGAAAGGCAAGAGACCCAGTACTTC.